These 30 T cell receptor beta chains were sequenced from one sample in a study of PD-L1 blockade in urothelial cancer. Profiling relied on immunoSEQ multiplex PCR, and the TCRdb table lists in-frame clones only, not all of them. The sample gives 100,000 to 150,000 clones, roughly 82% of which show up once; roughly 2.3% is in the top ten. Noted time point: peripheral blood 6 weeks after treatment start. The source material was PBMCs, sampled around atezolizumab (anti-PD-L1) treatment. The receptors stem from a man aged 45-65 years with urothelial cancer.

This chain connects TRBV5-1 to TRBJ2-3; 9 nucleotides align to TRBD2. The CDR3 totals 14 residues. CDR1 and CDR2 (germline): SGHRS, YFSETQ. Trimming cost V 4 bases and J 5 bases; bases outside gene matches: 5. CDR3 DNA sequence: TGCGCCAGCAGCAGCGCTAGCGGGATAGATACGCAGTATTTT. Translated, it gives CASSSASGIDTQYF.

The V call is TRBV6-1, the J call TRBJ2-7; D unclear. V gave up 6 bases and J gave up 3 bases, with 6 bases separating them. Looked up from germline, CDR1 is MNHNS and CDR2 is SASEGT. The CDR3 contains 11 residues. CDR3 nucleotide sequence: TGTGCCAGCAGCACGAGCTACGAGCAGTACTTC. Encoded protein: CASSTSYEQYF.

The gene calls are TRBV9 and TRBJ2-7; 7 nucleotides line up with TRBD1. With V trimmed by 7 bases and J by 5 bases, 12 bases remained unmatched. Germline V gene lookup returns CDR1 SGDLS and CDR2 YYNGEE. The CDR3 extends over 14 amino acids. The CDR3 nucleotides are TGTGCCAGCGGGCAGGGGGATACGGTCCACGAGCAGTACTTC. This encodes CASGQGDTVHEQYF.

This clone was seen more than once but under ten times. The chain uses TRBV6-1 and TRBJ2-2; weak D call: TRBD1 (5 bases). In germline, CDR1 is MNHNS, CDR2 SASEGT. CDR3 length: 13 residues. Trimming left V 1 base short and J 7 bases short, with 7 bases between. The CDR3 sequence is CASSEVRGGELFF. The CDR3 region has the DNA TGTGCCAGCAGTGAAGTTAGGGGCGGGGAGCTGTTTTTT.

The genes are TRBV7-8 and TRBJ2-2; D may be TRBD2 (5 bases). The V gene lost 6 bases and the J gene lost 4 bases, with 9 bases spanning the gap. The CDR3 covers 13 residues. Germline CDR1 and CDR2: SGHVS and FQNEAQ. The CDR3 region has the DNA TGTGCCAGCAGACAAACTAGCACCGGGGAGCTGTTTTTT. This encodes CASRQTSTGELFF.

The chain uses TRBV5-6 and TRBJ2-1; 10 nucleotides agree with TRBD2. In germline, CDR1 is SGHDT, CDR2 YYEEEE. The CDR3 length is 16 residues. Unmatched junction bases numbered 9, after V lost 5 bases and J lost 4 bases. CDR3 region: CASSPLAGRGYNEQFF. CDR3 in DNA: TGTGCCAGCAGTCCACTAGCGGGAAGGGGGTACAATGAGCAGTTCTTC.

The V call is TRBV4-1, the J call TRBJ2-4, with D tentatively TRBD2 (5 bases). CDR1 is MGHRA and CDR2 is YSYEKL in the germline V gene. This CDR3 contains 15 residues. Trimming took 5 bases from V and 4 from J, leaving 15 bases between them. CDR3 coding DNA: TGCGCCAGCAGCGCCCACGCGGGCTATAAAAACATTCAGTACTTC. This codes for CASSAHAGYKNIQYF.

The V gene is TRBV7-2, the J gene TRBJ2-1; no clear D. The CDR3 has 15 amino acids. Per germline, CDR1 SGHTA and CDR2 FQGNSA. V shed 4 bases and J shed 7 bases, with 17 bases lying between them. The CDR3: CASSSIMGRFNEQFF. Here the CDR3 DNA reads TGTGCCAGCAGCTCAATTATGGGCCGCTTTAATGAGCAGTTCTTC. Based on the CDR3 plus reference TRBV7-2 and TRBJ2-1, the full variable domain is GAGVSQSPSNKVTEKGKDVELRCDPISGHTALYWYRQSLGQGLEFLIYFQGNSAPDKSGLPSDRFSAERTGGSVSTLTIQRTQQEDSAVYLCASSSIMGRFNEQFFGPGTRLTVL.

The chain joins TRBV5-1 to TRBJ2-1, with a tentative D call TRBD2 (5 bases). There are 15 residues in the CDR3. The V and J ends lost 4 bases and 0 bases respectively, with 11 bases between them. The germline CDR1 and CDR2 sequences are SGHRS and YFSETQ. The CDR3 is CASSAGGFSYNEQFF. Here the CDR3 DNA reads TGCGCCAGCAGCGCCGGAGGTTTCTCCTACAATGAGCAGTTCTTC.

The chain has TRBV25-1 and TRBJ1-1; the D gene is possibly TRBD1 (5 bases). Germline-derived CDR1 and CDR2 are MGHDK and SYGVNS. The CDR3 runs to 16 residues. The germline V and J ends were trimmed by 2 bases and 1 base, with 14 bases remaining between them. The CDR3 bases are TGTGCCAGCAGTGAAACCGCGACAGCTCGGAACACTGAAGCTTTCTTT. Its translation is CASSETATARNTEAFF. Combining the CDR3 with reference TRBV25-1 and TRBJ1-1 gives the whole variable domain EADIYQTPRYLVIGTGKKITLECSQTMGHDKMYWYQQDPGMELHLIHYSYGVNSTEKGDLSSESTVSRIRTEHFPLTLESARPSHTSQYLCASSETATARNTEAFFGQGTRLTVV.

This clone has more than one count but fewer than ten. The chain carries TRBV5-6 and TRBJ2-3, with no clear D. The CDR3 extends over 13 amino acids. Per germline, CDR1 SGHDT and CDR2 YYEEEE. V lost 1 base to trimming and J lost 1 base, with 4 bases between them. The CDR3 region has the DNA TGTGCCAGCAGCTTGACAGGCACAGATACGCAGTATTTT. Protein: CASSLTGTDTQYF.

The gene calls are TRBV5-6 and TRBJ2-4, with D possibly matching TRBD2 (7 bases). Germline V CDR1 and CDR2: SGHDT, YYEEEE. The CDR3 consists of 14 residues. The germline V and J ends were trimmed by 3 bases and 4 bases, with 11 bases remaining between them. CDR3 region: CASSWGGQKNIQYF. The CDR3 DNA reads as TGTGCCAGCAGCTGGGGGGGGCAAAAAAACATTCAGTACTTC.

The rearrangement joins TRBV2 to TRBJ2-1; 10 bases are a match to TRBD2. From germline, CDR1 is SNHLY and CDR2 FYNNEI. V gave up 1 base and J gave up 9 bases; unmatched junction bases: 9. The CDR3 loop spans 16 amino acids. The CDR3 bases are TGTGCCAGCAGTGAAGGATGGCTAGCGGGAGTAGGTGAGCAGTTCTTC. It translates to CASSEGWLAGVGEQFF.

This rearrangement joins TRBV9 to TRBJ2-2; D call uncertain. V was clipped by 0 bases and J by 3 bases, with 9 bases between them. The CDR3 is 15 residues long. Germline CDR1 reads SGDLS; CDR2 reads YYNGEE. CDR3 sequence: CASSVAGFDTGELFF. The CDR3 nucleotides read TGTGCCAGCAGCGTAGCAGGATTCGACACCGGGGAGCTGTTTTTT.

The V gene is TRBV6-5, the J gene TRBJ1-2; 11 bases map to TRBD1. The CDR3 runs to 15 residues. V was pared by 4 bases and J by 8 bases, with 9 bases of the junction left unmatched. Germline V gene sequence: CDR1 MNHEY, CDR2 SVGAGI. CDR3 in DNA: TGTGCCAGCAGTTGGAAGGGACAGGGGGTCGGCGGCTACACCTTC. Its protein product is CASSWKGQGVGGYTF.

The genes are TRBV6-6 and TRBJ2-7; TRBD1 might be the D (5 bases). This CDR3 contains 15 residues. The germline CDR1 and CDR2 sequences are MNHNY and SVGAGI (reference sequence). V gave up 8 bases and J gave up 1 base, with 18 bases separating them. In DNA form, the CDR3 reads TGTGCCAGCGGACCCAATACAGGTTTGTCCTACGAGCAGTACTTC. As protein: CASGPNTGLSYEQYF.

The rearrangement joins TRBV6-1 to TRBJ2-7; D is ambiguous. The CDR3 loop spans 15 amino acids. V lost 1 base and J lost 4, with 14 bases in between. Germline CDR1 and CDR2: MNHNS and SASEGT. CDR3 sequence (DNA): TGTGCCAGCAGTGAAGGCCCATGGAGAAGTTACGAGCAGTACTTC. Its translation is CASSEGPWRSYEQYF.

The count of this clone is one. The chain employs TRBV6-1 and TRBJ2-7, with 7 nucleotides matching TRBD2. J was trimmed by 2 bases and V by 7 bases; bases with no gene match: 8. The CDR3 sequence is 14 residues long. Per the germline V gene, CDR1 is MNHNS and CDR2 is SASEGT. The CDR3 DNA follows: TGTGCCAGCAAAGAGCGGGACGGTACCTACGAGCAGTACTTC. Its translation is CASKERDGTYEQYF.

This chain joins TRBV15 and TRBJ1-2; a possible D gene is TRBD1 (6 bases). The V gene's germline CDR1 is LNHNV and CDR2 YYDKDF (reference sequence). The V gene lost 3 bases and the J gene lost 8 bases, with 13 bases spanning the gap. The CDR3 sequence is 13 residues long. CDR3 in DNA: TGTGCCACCAGCAGGGCAGGGGTCGGCGGCTACACCTTC. Its translation: CATSRAGVGGYTF.

This clone has a count of ten or more. The genes are TRBV28 and TRBJ2-7; D is perhaps TRBD2 (7 bases). V lost 4 bases, J lost 2 bases, and 12 bases lay in between. CDR3 length: 14 residues. Germline V lookup: CDR1 MDHEN, CDR2 SYDVKM. For the CDR3, the DNA is TGTGCCAGCAGTTCGTGGGAGGGGGCCTACGAGCAGTACTTC. Protein product: CASSSWEGAYEQYF.

This sequence joins TRBV5-1 and TRBJ1-1, with D maybe TRBD1 (6 bases). This CDR3 is built from 17 residues. V was clipped by 0 bases and J by 0 bases, with 15 bases between them. From germline, CDR1 is SGHRS and CDR2 YFSETQ. CDR3 region: CASSLAGGLMVNTEAFF. Here the CDR3 DNA reads TGCGCCAGCAGCTTGGCGGGGGGCCTGATGGTGAACACTGAAGCTTTCTTT.

This clone was detected only once. This CDR3 reads CASSPDSNGYNEQFF. The DNA of the CDR3 is TGCGCCAGCAGCCCGGACAGCAATGGATACAATGAGCAGTTCTTC. The chain recombines TRBV5-1 with TRBJ2-1, with D perhaps matching TRBD1 (6 bases). V dropped 4 bases and J dropped 4 bases, with 15 bases sitting between them. Per germline, CDR1 SGHRS and CDR2 YFSETQ. This CDR3 has 15 residues.

The chain uses TRBV7-9 and TRBJ1-2; 8 bases are a match to TRBD1. CDR3 length equals 18 residues. Germline trimming cut 5 bases from V and 2 bases from J; bases unmatched to any gene: 16. Germline CDR1 SEHNR, CDR2 FQNEAQ (reference sequence). The CDR3 loop is CASSLGKGTGVGNYGYTF. Here the CDR3 DNA reads TGTGCCAGCAGCCTAGGGAAAGGGACAGGCGTTGGCAACTATGGCTACACCTTC.

This chain joins TRBV27 and TRBJ2-5, with 9 bases that match TRBD2. J gave up 5 bases and V 4 bases, and 14 bases lay outside the gene matches. The CDR3 runs 17 residues. Germline-derived CDR1 and CDR2 are MNHEY and SMNVEV (reference sequence). The CDR3 region is CASSSTPRAGGPETQYF. Here the CDR3 DNA reads TGTGCCAGCAGTTCCACCCCAAGGGCGGGAGGGCCCGAGACCCAGTACTTC.

As concerns this clone: An end of the junction does not agree with germline; a read error may underlie this. The DNA of the CDR3 is TGTGCCAGCACCTCCCCCGCCGGAGTTAATCAAAAACTGTTTTTT. This encodes CASTSPAGVNQKLFF. The chain combines TRBV28 with TRBJ1-4; D remains ambiguous. CDR1 is MDHEN, CDR2 SYDVKM, per germline. The CDR3 covers 15 residues.

The rearrangement joins TRBV28 to TRBJ2-1; no clear D gene. CDR3 size: 13 residues. Germline loops: CDR1 MDHEN, CDR2 SYDVKM. Trimming cost V 10 bases and J 0 bases, with 10 bases left between them. CDR3 DNA: TGTGCCATTGGCCGCCGCTCCTACAATGAGCAGTTCTTC. Translated: CAIGRRSYNEQFF.

The V call is TRBV11-3, the J call TRBJ2-2, with D uncertain. The CDR3 spans 13 residues. Trimming left V 5 bases short and J 6 bases short, with 10 bases between. Germline CDR1 and CDR2: SGHNT and YENEEA. CDR3: CASSPRWSGELFF. DNA of the CDR3: TGTGCCAGCAGCCCCAGGTGGTCCGGGGAGCTGTTTTTT.

The rearrangement links TRBV11-1 to TRBJ2-1; TRBD2 aligns across 9 bases. Germline values: CDR1 SGHAT, CDR2 FQDESV (reference sequence). The junction had 5 bases not matched to a gene; V was cut back by 5 bases and J by 6 bases. The CDR3 is 14 residues long. As DNA, the CDR3 is TGTGCCAGCAGCCGAAATAGCGGGAGCAATGAGCAGTTCTTC. Translating gives CASSRNSGSNEQFF.

V gene TRBV10-2 combines with J gene TRBJ2-2; TRBD2 matches 11 bases. The junction had 6 bases not matched to a gene; V was cut back by 8 bases and J by 4 bases. The length of the CDR3 is 15 residues. The germline gives CDR1 WSHSY, CDR2 SAAADI. Written as DNA, the CDR3 is TGCGCCAGCGGGGAACTAGCGGGAGCCACCGGGGAGCTGTTTTTT. Translation: CASGELAGATGELFF.

V gene TRBV13 combines with J gene TRBJ1-2; 10 bases line up with TRBD1. There are 16 residues in the CDR3. Germline V gene data show CDR1 as PRHDT and CDR2 as FYEKMQ (reference sequence). J gave up 7 bases and V 3 bases, and 11 bases lay outside the gene matches. The CDR3 loop is CASSFTIDRGLGGYTF. CDR3 DNA: TGTGCCAGCAGCTTTACGATCGACAGGGGGCTTGGTGGCTACACCTTC.